The 9 T cell receptor beta chains in this list originate from one sample, sequenced in a study of CD8 T cells in ankylosing spondylitis. TCRdb re-analysed the 5' RACE reads in MiXCR, keeping a single row per CDR3 protein. The sample contains fewer than 130,000 distinct CDR3 sequences, around 24% of which appear only once. The sequenced sample was synovial fluid, either unsorted or a sorted T cell fraction (not recorded which). Every receptor here comes from a male donor with ankylosing spondylitis.

About this clonotype itself: A read error may produce the germline difference seen at one junction end. The CDR3 coding sequence is TGTTCCAGCAGCCCCAGGGCAGCTGGGGCCAACGTCCTGACTTTC. Protein: CSSSPRAAGANVLTF. The chain combines TRBV3-1 with TRBJ2-6, with D maybe TRBD1 (5 bases). Looked up from germline, CDR1 is LGHDT and CDR2 is YNNKEL (reference sequence). CDR3 size: 15 residues.

This clonotype showed up just once. The V call is TRBV7-2, the J call TRBJ2-7; TRBD2 agrees at 7 bases. The length of the CDR3 is 14 residues. After removal of 2 bases from V and 5 bases from J, the junction contained 6 bases not matched to a gene. CDR1 is SGHTA, CDR2 FQGNSA, per germline. CDR3: CASSLNGRIDEQYF. Here the CDR3 DNA reads TGTGCCAGCAGCTTAAACGGGAGGATAGACGAGCAGTACTTC. Full variable domain (rest looked up from reference TRBV7-2 and TRBJ2-7): GAGVSQSPSNKVTEKGKDVELRCDPISGHTALYWYRQSLGQGLEFLIYFQGNSAPDKSGLPSDRFSAERTGGSVSTLTIQRTQQEDSAVYLCASSLNGRIDEQYFGPGTRLTVT.

The rearrangement joins TRBV20-1 to TRBJ2-1, with TRBD2 matching over 8 bases. This CDR3 is built from 16 residues. V lost 3 bases to trimming and J lost 8 bases; unmatched junction nucleotides: 15. CDR1 and CDR2 (germline): DFQATT, SNEGSKA (reference sequence). The CDR3 DNA reads TGCAGTGCTAGGGGCCCCGGGACTAGTAATGTGGATGAGCAGTTCTTC. It specifies CSARGPGTSNVDEQFF.

The chain employs TRBV5-1 and TRBJ2-3; 8 bases fit TRBD2. With V trimmed by 4 bases and J by 3 bases, 10 bases remained unmatched. Germline V gives CDR1 SGHRS, CDR2 YFSETQ. The CDR3 extends over 16 amino acids. The DNA of the CDR3 is TGCGCCAGCAGCCAATTGGGTAGCGGGAATACAGATACGCAGTATTTT. Protein: CASSQLGSGNTDTQYF. Combining the CDR3 with reference TRBV5-1 and TRBJ2-3 gives the whole variable domain KAGVTQTPRYLIKTRGQQVTLSCSPISGHRSVSWYQQTPGQGLQFLFEYFSETQRNKGNFPGRFSGRQFSNSRSEMNVSTLELGDSALYLCASSQLGSGNTDTQYFGPGTRLTVL.

In this sample, this clonotype turned up a few times. Here the CDR3 reads CATSREIGSYNEQFF. CDR3 nucleotides: TGTGCCACCAGCAGGGAAATTGGGTCCTACAATGAGCAGTTCTTC. The chain carries TRBV15 and TRBJ2-1, with D hard to call. This CDR3 contains 15 residues. V was cut by 3 bases and J by 1 base, with 10 bases left in between. Germline V CDR1 and CDR2: LNHNV, YYDKDF (reference sequence).

The J gene is TRBJ2-1, the V gene TRBV5-1; a possible D gene is TRBD2 (7 bases). CDR3 length equals 14 residues. Trimming removed 4 bases from V and 8 bases from J, with 16 bases in between. Germline values: CDR1 SGHRS, CDR2 YFSETQ. CDR3 DNA sequence: TGCGCCAGCAGCCCTCCCCTAGGGGGGGATGAGCAGTTCTTC. It codes for CASSPPLGGDEQFF.

The chain carries TRBV20-1 and TRBJ2-1, with TRBD2 identical over 8 bases. Germline V gene sequence: CDR1 DFQATT, CDR2 SNEGSKA (reference sequence). V shed 6 bases, J shed 8 bases, and the junction held 9 bases outside the gene matches. This CDR3 has 13 amino acids. CDR3 in amino acids: CSAAASGLDEQFF. The CDR3 DNA reads as TGCAGTGCAGCGGCTAGCGGGTTGGATGAGCAGTTCTTC.

This clonotype was counted many times. The V call is TRBV7-9, the J call TRBJ2-3, with D uncertain. The CDR3 consists of 12 residues. Trimming removed 5 bases from V and 2 bases from J, with 5 bases in between. Germline-derived CDR1 and CDR2 are SEHNR and FQNEAQ (reference sequence). CDR3 residues: CASSGYTDTQYF. The CDR3 nucleotides read TGTGCCAGCAGCGGTTACACAGATACGCAGTATTTT.

This clonotype has only a few counts. The CDR3 spells CASSAQRGTYNEQFF. As DNA, the CDR3 is TGTGCCAGCAGTGCGCAGAGGGGAACCTACAATGAGCAGTTCTTC. This chain uses TRBV6-1 with TRBJ2-1; D tentatively reads TRBD1 or TRBD2 (5 bases each). The V gene lost 4 bases and the J gene lost 2 bases, with 12 bases spanning the gap. The CDR3 is 15 amino acids. The germline V gene has CDR1 MNHNS and CDR2 SASEGT.